Listed here are 12 T cell receptor beta chains from one sample, sequenced in a study of T cell responses to AZD1222 COVID-19 vaccine. Clones were read by immunoSEQ multiplex PCR, and TCRdb kept only the in-frame ones, dropping some. Of 110,000 to 150,000 clones listed, approximately 90% are singletons. The material sequenced was peripheral blood, taken on day 0 of AZD1222 vaccination. These receptors all stem from an adult in good health.

This clone was recorded once. The chain is built from TRBV4-2 and TRBJ2-7; 7 bases agree with TRBD2. Per germline, CDR1 LGHNA and CDR2 YNFKEQ. Germline trimming cut 1 base from V and 5 bases from J; bases unmatched to any gene: 5. The CDR3 covers 14 residues. CDR3 protein: CASSQGLAIHEQYF. The CDR3 nucleotides read TGTGCCAGCAGCCAAGGACTAGCAATTCACGAGCAGTACTTC.

This chain connects TRBV5-1 to TRBJ1-2; D gene uncertain. CDR1 and CDR2 (germline): SGHRS, YFSETQ. The CDR3 consists of 13 residues. The V end lost 7 bases, the J end lost 4 bases, and 14 bases lay between the germline ends. The CDR3 loop reads CASFPPAGYGYTF. DNA of the CDR3: TGCGCCAGCTTCCCACCGGCCGGCTATGGCTACACCTTC.

The rearrangement uses TRBV23-1 and TRBJ2-1; a weak D match, TRBD1 (6 bases). TRBV23-1 is an ORF for which the function is uncertain. The CDR3 is made up of 19 amino acids. Trimming took off 3 bases at V and 0 bases at J, with 21 bases between the two ends. The CDR3 reads CASSHRIYREPYSYNEQFF. CDR3 bases: TGCGCCAGCAGTCATCGGATCTACAGGGAACCCTACTCCTACAATGAGCAGTTCTTC.

The V call is TRBV3-1 (or the pseudogene TRBV3-2), the J call TRBJ1-2; TRBD1 aligns across 10 bases. After removal of 4 bases from V and 12 bases from J, the junction contained 8 bases not matched to a gene. Germline CDR1 and CDR2: LGHDT and YNNKEL (reference sequence). This CDR3 spans 13 amino acids. DNA of the CDR3: TGTGCCAGCAGCCGTGGGACAGGGGCGGGGGACACCTTC. Encoded protein: CASSRGTGAGDTF.

This clone is a singleton in its sample. The chain joins TRBV7-2 to TRBJ1-3; D unclear. The CDR3 sequence is 15 residues long. The V and J ends lost 5 bases and 2 bases respectively, with 13 bases between them. The germline V gene encodes CDR1 SGHTA and CDR2 FQGNSA. The CDR3 bases are TGTGCCAGCAGCCCGGCAACCGGGGCTGGAAACACCATATATTTT. This translates into CASSPATGAGNTIYF.

The gene calls are TRBV24-1 and TRBJ2-1, with TRBD2 matching over 7 bases. This CDR3 has 16 amino acids. The J segment lost 1 base and the V segment lost 7 bases, leaving 9 bases of the junction unmatched. CDR1 KGHDR and CDR2 SFDVKD come from the germline V gene. The CDR3 coding sequence is TGTGCCACCAGCCTGGGAGGGACGGATTCCTACAATGAGCAGTTCTTC. Translated, it gives CATSLGGTDSYNEQFF.

The gene calls are TRBV11-3 and TRBJ2-3; the D call may be TRBD1 or TRBD2 (5 bases each). This CDR3 has 14 amino acids. CDR1 and CDR2 (germline): SGHNT, YENEEA. Trimming cost V 3 bases and J 4 bases, with 11 bases left between them. In DNA, the CDR3 is TGTGCCAGCAGCTTCTTCGGGGACCCAGATACGCAGTATTTT. Encoded protein: CASSFFGDPDTQYF.

This sequence joins TRBV7-2 and TRBJ1-1, with D possibly being TRBD1 (5 bases). From germline, CDR1 is SGHTA and CDR2 FQGNSA. The CDR3 sequence is 13 residues long. V lost 0 bases, J lost 8 bases, and 10 bases lay in between. CDR3 nucleotide sequence: TGTGCCAGCAGCTTAGCGCGGGGGACCGAAGCTTTCTTT. It yields the protein CASSLARGTEAFF.

V usage is TRBV5-6 and J usage is TRBJ1-6; no clear D gene. This CDR3 has 13 amino acids. With 8 bases removed from V and 5 bases from J, the gap between germline ends came to 11 bases. Germline V gene lookup returns CDR1 SGHDT and CDR2 YYEEEE. In DNA, the CDR3 is TGTGCCAGTAACCCCGGGCATAATTCACCCCTCCACTTT. Protein sequence: CASNPGHNSPLHF.

In this sample, this clone turned up a few times. The chain recombines TRBV10-3 with TRBJ1-6; 8 bases fit TRBD1. Germline CDR1 is ENHRY and CDR2 is SYGVKD. CDR3 length: 17 residues. V was pared by 0 bases and J by 8 bases, with 9 bases of the junction left unmatched. The CDR3 DNA reads TGTGCCATCAGTGAGTCTGAAACAGGGGGTAGGGATTCACCCCTCCACTTT. Amino acid sequence: CAISESETGGRDSPLHF.

V and J are TRBV29-1 and TRBJ2-1; D may be TRBD1 (6 bases). V was trimmed by 4 bases and J by 4 bases, leaving 11 bases between them. The germline V gene encodes CDR1 SQVTM and CDR2 ANQGSEA. The CDR3 sequence is 13 residues long. The CDR3 coding sequence is TGCAGCGTTGTTGGGGGCCTGTACAATGAGCAGTTCTTC. It is translated as CSVVGGLYNEQFF.

The chain links TRBV7-2 to TRBJ2-1; 10 nucleotides agree with TRBD2. This CDR3 is built from 14 residues. The V gene end was trimmed by 5 bases and the J gene end by 7 bases; junction bases not matched to a gene: 5. CDR1 is SGHTA and CDR2 is FQGNSA in the germline V gene. The CDR3 reads CASSISGRLNEQFF. The CDR3 DNA reads TGTGCCAGCAGCATTAGCGGGAGGTTAAATGAGCAGTTCTTC.